This is a list of T cell receptor beta chains from one sample in a study of blood T cell repertoires in COVID-19. Method: immunoSEQ multiplex PCR; TCRdb's copy keeps in-frame clones and lacks some. Of about 670,000 clones listed, 85% to 90% are singletons. What was sequenced was peripheral blood. Every receptor here comes from a woman younger than 30 with acute or convalescent COVID-19. CDR3s include the opening cysteine and the closing phenylalanine or tryptophan.

v_call: TRBV6-5
j_call: TRBJ1-2
cdr3_aa: CATLLKIDTKHGYTF

v_call: TRBV5-1
j_call: TRBJ1-3
cdr3_aa: CASSASGTGSPRSGNTIYF

v_call: TRBV5-6
j_call: TRBJ2-2
cdr3_aa: CASSHGTPPAGELFF

v_call: TRBV4-2
j_call: TRBJ1-5
cdr3_aa: CASSKGGGNQPQHF

v_call: TRBV5-8
j_call: TRBJ1-6
cdr3_aa: CASSLGEVSDSPLHF

v_call: TRBV28
j_call: TRBJ1-1
cdr3_aa: CASSERGRTEAFF

v_call: TRBV10-3
j_call: TRBJ2-4
cdr3_aa: CAISDAGLAKNIQYF

v_call: TRBV5-4
j_call: TRBJ1-1
cdr3_aa: CASHADRTNTEAFF

v_call: TRBV6-5
j_call: TRBJ1-1
cdr3_aa: CASSYPLRTGKTEAFF

v_call: TRBV10-3
j_call: TRBJ2-4
cdr3_aa: CAISESRAQADIQYF

v_call: TRBV4-1
j_call: TRBJ1-2
cdr3_aa: CASSQDGGQFYGYTF

v_call: TRBV9
j_call: TRBJ1-2
cdr3_aa: CASSVMGGASGYTF